Listed below are T cell receptor beta chains from one sample, sequenced in a study of cytomegalovirus exposure and HLA in healthy donors. TCRdb keeps only in-frame clones here, not all; method: immunoSEQ multiplex PCR. Of roughly 220,000 clones in the sample, 80% to 95% were seen once. Material for sequencing was PBMCs. These receptors were collected from a woman aged 18-35 years in good health and CMV-seronegative. Each CDR3 is given with its conserved first and last residue. Only some rows state a clone size, as once, few, many or a class for expanded clones.

V	size	J	CDR3
TRBV5-1	-	TRBJ1-1	CASSLVINTEAFF
TRBV4-1	-	TRBJ2-3	CASSQVALADSTDTQYF
TRBV4-1	-	TRBJ1-6	CASSLDRGLNNSPLHF
TRBV19	-	TRBJ1-2	CASSADRGRGLYGYTF
TRBV5-4	once	TRBJ2-5	CASSLETPTLSQETQYF
TRBV19	-	TRBJ1-3	CASNTLPGQDSGNTIYF
TRBV30	-	TRBJ2-3	CAWSGTGRDTQYF
TRBV11-3	-	TRBJ2-1	CASSRRSGGGSEVEQFF
TRBV11-3	-	TRBJ1-1	CASSSDSGTEAFF
TRBV6-1	-	TRBJ2-7	CASSEVSPAYEQYF